This TCR beta chain appears in the sequencing data of a study of T cells in Graves' hyperthyroidism and ophthalmopathy. Study details: The blood sample was taken at first diagnosis, before treatment began.

This clonotype occurred many times. Amplification of TCR beta CDR3 regions used RNA as the template. The study used the HTBI primer set for a first-round RT-PCR of the TCR CDR3. In TCRdb, the multiplex PCR reads were re-called with MiXCR into one record per CDR3 protein. Among around 420,000 distinct CDR3 sequences listed, around a sixth were seen once. Germline V gene sequence: CDR1 SGHRS, CDR2 YFSETQ. Trimming pared 5 bases from V and 7 bases from J, leaving 16 bases between. CDR3 length: 14 residues. The V call is TRBV5-1, the J call TRBJ2-1, with D perhaps TRBD2 (5 bases). The sample consisted of blood. This TCR was recovered from a woman between 18 and 29 years old with Graves' hyperthyroidism. The CDR3 nucleotides are TGCGCCAGCAGGGCAAGCGGCCACTCGAATGAGCAGTTCTTC. This gives the protein CASRASGHSNEQFF.